The 3 T cell receptor beta chains presented below share a single source sample, sequenced in a study of blood T cell repertoires in COVID-19. The protocol was immunoSEQ multiplex PCR, while the TCRdb copy is restricted to in-frame clones and leaves out a portion. This sample has 350,000 to 500,000 clones, with more than 70% found just once. The sequenced material came from PBMCs or T cells enriched from blood (not recorded which). Receptors were obtained from a woman in her late teens or twenties who had been exposed to COVID-19.

V is TRBV2 and J is TRBJ1-5; TRBD1 might be the D (6 bases). Germline V gene sequence: CDR1 SNHLY, CDR2 FYNNEI. The V gene lost 3 bases and the J gene lost 4 bases, with 10 bases spanning the gap. CDR3 length: 14 residues. The CDR3 here is CASSDEGGNQPQHF. Written as DNA, the CDR3 is TGTGCCAGCAGTGATGAAGGGGGTAATCAGCCCCAGCATTTT.

The rearrangement joins TRBV24-1 to TRBJ1-1, with D possibly TRBD1 on 5 matching bases. Per germline, CDR1 KGHDR and CDR2 SFDVKD. V was trimmed by 2 bases and J by 0 bases, leaving 9 bases between them. CDR3 length: 15 residues. CDR3 nucleotides: TGTGCCACCAGTGATTCGACAGTCATGAACACTGAAGCTTTCTTT. Translation: CATSDSTVMNTEAFF.

This chain uses TRBV11-2 with TRBJ1-1, with unresolved D. The CDR3 sequence is 17 residues long. V lost 0 bases to trimming and J lost 0 bases, with 14 bases between them. CDR1 is SGHAT, CDR2 FQNNGV, per germline. The chain's CDR3 is CASSLEVMRRMNTEAFF. As DNA, the CDR3 is TGTGCCAGCAGCTTAGAGGTGATGCGGAGAATGAACACTGAAGCTTTCTTT.